One and the same sample provided the 9 T cell receptor beta chains below, sequenced in a study of human T cells and chemical hapten exposure. TCRdb re-derived calls from the RACE reads in MiXCR, one entry per CDR3 protein. Seen here are fewer than 100,000 distinct CDR3 sequences, about 9.2% observed once, and the top ten hold about 1.7%. This sample's time point: healthy volunteer bleed at 6 weeks. Whole blood that had not been fractionated was the source of extracted total RNA. The sample was whole blood. The receptors shown here come from a female donor in good health. Some clones in this sample may be carry-over from other donors' samples.

This clonotype was counted at least ten times. The chain carries TRBV29-1 and TRBJ1-2; the D gene is possibly TRBD1 (5 bases). V was shortened by 4 bases and J by 3 bases, with 18 bases between the two germline ends. Germline lookup yields CDR1 SQVTM and CDR2 ANQGSEA. This CDR3 has 15 amino acids. CDR3 DNA: TGCAGCGTTGTTACTCCTAGGGGAGACGACTATGGCTACACCTTC. Translated, it gives CSVVTPRGDDYGYTF.

The sample holds many counts of this clonotype. The chain has TRBV12-5 and TRBJ2-2; 7 bases fit TRBD2. Germline CDR1 reads LGHNT; CDR2 reads FRNRAP. The CDR3 length is 17 residues. V shed 0 bases, J shed 6 bases, and the junction held 10 bases outside the gene matches. The CDR3 coding sequence is TGTGCTAGTGGTTTGGTAACTGGCGGGGGAAGGGCCGGGGAGCTGTTTTTT. Protein sequence: CASGLVTGGGRAGELFF.

This clonotype appeared many times. The J gene is TRBJ1-5, the V gene TRBV20-1; a possible D gene is TRBD1 (5 bases). CDR3 length: 13 residues. Germline V CDR1 and CDR2: DFQATT, SNEGSKA (reference sequence). The V end was cut by 5 bases, the J end by 8 bases, with 16 bases between. The CDR3 protein is CSASSGQGEPQHF. The CDR3 DNA reads TGCAGTGCTTCCTCTGGTCAGGGTGAGCCCCAGCATTTT.

This clonotype was detected many times. The chain couples TRBV7-6 to TRBJ2-3; the D gene is possibly TRBD1 (6 bases). Looked up from germline, CDR1 is SGHVS and CDR2 is FNYEAQ. Deletions cut 1 base from V and 2 bases from J, with 13 bases between. The CDR3 runs to 16 residues. The CDR3 nucleotides are TGTGCCAGCAGCTTAGGTCTAGGGGGAACCACAGATACGCAGTATTTT. Translation gives CASSLGLGGTTDTQYF.

This chain uses TRBV12-3 or TRBV12-4 with TRBJ2-7, with TRBD1 identical over 8 bases. This CDR3 region has 15 residues. With 6 bases clipped from V and 5 bases from J, the junction kept 12 bases outside the gene matches. In nucleotides, the CDR3 is TGTGCCAGCAGCCTGGACAGGGCAAGATCCCACGAGCAGTACTTC. This gives the protein CASSLDRARSHEQYF.

This clonotype was recorded many times. The rearrangement joins TRBV6-1 to TRBJ1-6; no reliable D call. The CDR3 is 13 residues long. With 1 base removed from V and 10 bases from J, the gap between germline ends came to 8 bases. The germline V gene has CDR1 MNHNS and CDR2 SASEGT. Written as DNA, the CDR3 is TGTGCCAGCAGTGAAGTGCAGGACTCACCCCTCCACTTT. It yields the protein CASSEVQDSPLHF.

V and J are TRBV6-2 or TRBV6-3 and TRBJ2-2, with TRBD2 as a possible D gene (6 bases). The V end was cut by 2 bases, the J end by 3 bases, with 10 bases between. Germline-derived CDR1 and CDR2 are MNHEY and SVGEGT. There are 15 residues in the CDR3. Written as DNA, the CDR3 is TGTGCCAGCAGTTACCGGGGGAGTGACACCGGGGAGCTGTTTTTT. It specifies CASSYRGSDTGELFF.

The table lists this clonotype with a few counts. The chain uses TRBV30 and TRBJ2-5; 7 bases are shared with TRBD2. V dropped 6 bases and J dropped 0; count of bases not matched to a gene: 4. The CDR3 runs 13 residues. Germline loops: CDR1 GTSNPN, CDR2 SVGIG (reference sequence). The DNA of the CDR3 is TGTGCCTGCGCCGGGACTAACCAAGAGACCCAGTACTTC. This codes for CACAGTNQETQYF. Complete variable domain (other parts from reference TRBV30 and TRBJ2-5): SQTIHQWPATLVQPVGSPLSLECTVEGTSNPNLYWYRQAAGRGLQLLFYSVGIGQISSEVPQNLSASRPQDRQFILSSKKLLLSDSGFYLCACAGTNQETQYFGPGTRLLVL.

The chain has TRBV11-1 and TRBJ2-1; D is perhaps TRBD1 or TRBD2 (5 bases each). Germline assignment: CDR1 SGHAT and CDR2 FQDESV (reference sequence). Trimming cost V 6 bases and J 4 bases, with 16 bases left between them. The CDR3 length is 15 residues. The DNA of the CDR3 is TGTGCCAGCAGTGAGAGCTCCGGGACGTACAATGAGCAGTTCTTC. Its translation: CASSESSGTYNEQFF.